Shown below are 18 T cell receptor beta chains from a single sample sequenced in a study of blood T cell repertoires in COVID-19. The assay was immunoSEQ multiplex PCR, and TCRdb's table has in-frame clones only and misses some. The table lists roughly 300,000 clones, roughly 90% of them singletons, with under 20% in the top ten. Specimen: PBMCs or T cells enriched from blood (not recorded which). These receptors were obtained from a woman aged 25 to 39 who had recovered from COVID-19.

This chain connects TRBV5-3 to TRBJ2-7; 8 bases align to TRBD1. TRBV5-3 is noted as an ORF with a role that remains uncertain. The CDR3 runs to 14 residues. The trim removed 1 base at V and 0 bases at J, leaving 0 bases unmatched. CDR3 region: CARSLTGGSYEQYF. DNA for the CDR3: TGTGCCAGAAGCTTGACAGGGGGCTCCTACGAGCAGTACTTC.

This chain uses TRBV7-8 with TRBJ1-2; unclear D gene. Trimming took off 6 bases at V and 6 bases at J, with 17 bases between the two ends. Looked up from germline, CDR1 is SGHVS and CDR2 is FQNEAQ. The CDR3 contains 14 residues. The CDR3 sequence is CASSLGVGRDGYTF. In DNA form, the CDR3 reads TGTGCCAGCAGTCTGGGTGTAGGGAGAGATGGCTACACCTTC.

V and J are TRBV3-1 (or the pseudogene TRBV3-2) and TRBJ2-7, with D unclear. The ends were cut back, 0 bases at V and 6 bases at J, with 6 bases in the middle. This CDR3 comprises 12 residues. Germline V gives CDR1 LGHDT, CDR2 YNNKEL (reference sequence). As DNA, the CDR3 is TGTGCCAGCAGCCAAGATTGGAGCGAGCAGTACTTC. Translation: CASSQDWSEQYF.

The V and J genes are TRBV7-3 and TRBJ2-3, with 9 positions matching TRBD1. The length of the CDR3 is 18 residues. Germline V gene sequence: CDR1 SGHTA, CDR2 FQGTGA. V lost 1 base and J lost 2; bases outside the gene matches: 10. The CDR3 loop is CASSLKPFRDRVTDTQYF. The CDR3 nucleotides are TGTGCCAGCAGCTTAAAGCCCTTCCGGGACAGGGTCACAGATACGCAGTATTTT. The variable domain in full, completed from reference TRBV7-3 and TRBJ2-3, reads GAGVSQTPSNKVTEKGKYVELRCDPISGHTALYWYRQSLGQGPEFLIYFQGTGAADDSGLPNDRFFAVRPEGSVSTLKIQRTERGDSAVYLCASSLKPFRDRVTDTQYFGPGTRLTVL.

The chain links TRBV2 to TRBJ2-5, with TRBD2 identical over 12 bases. The CDR3 contains 14 residues. V lost 5 bases to trimming and J lost 9 bases; unmatched junction nucleotides: 7. Germline V gives CDR1 SNHLY, CDR2 FYNNEI. This CDR3 is CASSLRLAGAAQYF. In DNA form, the CDR3 reads TGTGCCAGCAGTCTAAGACTAGCGGGGGCGGCCCAGTACTTC.

The CDR3 loop is CASSHLGTSETDTQYF. CDR3 DNA: TGTGCCAGCAGCCACCTCGGGACTAGCGAGACAGATACGCAGTATTTT. This chain connects TRBV4-2 to TRBJ2-3; 10 nucleotides line up with TRBD2. This CDR3 has 16 amino acids. The trim removed 3 bases at V and 3 bases at J, leaving 6 bases unmatched. In germline, CDR1 is LGHNA, CDR2 YNFKEQ.

This chain joins TRBV13 and TRBJ2-3; 9 bases match TRBD1. The CDR3 runs 14 residues. Germline CDR1 PRHDT, CDR2 FYEKMQ (reference sequence). The V segment lost 5 bases and the J segment 2 bases; nucleotides outside the gene matches: 2. The CDR3 loop is CASSTQGATDTQYF. In DNA, the CDR3 is TGTGCCAGCAGCACACAGGGGGCCACAGATACGCAGTATTTT. The full variable domain, completed using reference TRBV13 and TRBJ2-3, is AAGVIQSPRHLIKEKRETATLKCYPIPRHDTVYWYQQGPGQDPQFLISFYEKMQSDKGSIPDRFSAQQFSDYHSELNMSSLELGDSALYFCASSTQGATDTQYFGPGTRLTVL.

Worth noting for this clone: The junction differs from germline at one of its ends, possibly a read error. Other nucleotide sequences in the sample specify the same CDR3. The CDR3 sequence is CASSPGEAVGGYTF. The DNA of the CDR3 is TGTGCCAGCTCACCAGGGGAAGCGGTTGGTGGCTACACCTTT. The V call is TRBV18, the J call TRBJ1-2; the D is unclear. The germline gives CDR1 KGHSH, CDR2 LQKENI. CDR3 size: 14 residues.

V and J are TRBV7-6 and TRBJ2-7; no definite D call. CDR1 and CDR2 (germline): SGHVS, FNYEAQ. Between the trimmed V and J ends, which lost 1 base and 1 base, there was a span of 11 bases. This CDR3 comprises 15 residues. CDR3 nucleotides: TGTGCCAGCAGCTTAGGGGCAGGCGATTCCTACGAGCAGTACTTC. As protein: CASSLGAGDSYEQYF. Full variable domain (rest looked up from reference TRBV7-6 and TRBJ2-7): GAGVSQSPRYKVTKRGQDVALRCDPISGHVSLYWYRQALGQGPEFLTYFNYEAQQDKSGLPNDRFSAERPEGSISTLTIQRTEQRDSAMYRCASSLGAGDSYEQYFGPGTRLTVT.

DNA for the CDR3: TGTGCCAGCAGCCAAGCCGGGTACACCATATATTTT. This encodes CASSQAGYTIYF. This chain uses TRBV13 with TRBJ1-3; unclear D gene. V was cut by 5 bases and J by 8 bases, with 10 bases left in between. Germline CDR1 reads PRHDT; CDR2 reads FYEKMQ (reference sequence). This CDR3 region has 12 residues.

J is TRBJ2-7 and V is TRBV7-8; 9 nucleotides align to TRBD2. CDR3 length: 16 residues. With 1 base clipped from V and 3 bases from J, the junction kept 7 bases outside the gene matches. Germline CDR1 SGHVS, CDR2 FQNEAQ. The CDR3 DNA follows: TGTGCCAGCAGCTTAGAGATCGGCGGGAGGGGCTACGAGCAGTACTTC. Translating gives CASSLEIGGRGYEQYF.

The chain links TRBV4-3 to TRBJ2-1; perhaps TRBD1 as D (6 bases). V lost 5 bases to trimming and J lost 8 bases, with 22 bases between them. The V gene's germline CDR1 is LGHNA and CDR2 YSLEER. This CDR3 is built from 16 residues. Here the CDR3 reads CASSEVYRRQDDEQFF. CDR3 nucleotide sequence: TGCGCCAGCAGCGAGGTCTACCGTCGACAGGATGATGAGCAGTTCTTC.

CDR3 loop: CASSRTGTSVTNTGELFF. DNA of the CDR3: TGTGCCAGCTCACGGACCGGGACTAGCGTTACGAACACCGGGGAGCTGTTTTTT. The chain recombines TRBV18 with TRBJ2-2, with TRBD2 matching over 10 bases. The CDR3 runs to 18 residues. Germline values: CDR1 KGHSH, CDR2 LQKENI. The V and J ends lost 4 bases and 0 bases, in that order; junction bases with no gene match: 8. The whole variable domain, remainder taken from reference TRBV18 and TRBJ2-2, is NAGVMQNPRHLVRRRGQEARLRCSPMKGHSHVYWYRQLPEEGLKFMVYLQKENIIDESGMPKERFSAEFPKEGPSILRIQQVVRGDSAAYFCASSRTGTSVTNTGELFFGEGSRLTVL.

The chain employs TRBV16 and TRBJ2-2; perhaps TRBD1 as D (5 bases). V gave up 3 bases and J gave up 3 bases, with 8 bases separating them. The CDR3 consists of 14 residues. Germline CDR1 reads KGHSY; CDR2 reads FQNENV. The CDR3 loop is CASSHREYTGELFF. The CDR3 region has the DNA TGTGCCAGCAGCCACAGGGAATACACCGGGGAGCTGTTTTTT.

The chain combines TRBV5-4 with TRBJ2-1, with TRBD2 matching over 8 bases. The CDR3 is 15 residues long. J lost 4 bases, V lost 0 bases, and 3 bases had no gene match. Germline V gene data show CDR1 as SGHNT and CDR2 as YYREEE (reference sequence). The CDR3 loop is CASSLDSGIYNEQFF. The CDR3 coding sequence is TGTGCCAGCAGCTTGGATAGCGGGATTTACAATGAGCAGTTCTTC. The full variable domain, completed using reference TRBV5-4 and TRBJ2-1, is ETGVTQSPTHLIKTRGQQVTLRCSSQSGHNTVSWYQQALGQGPQFIFQYYREEENGRGNFPPRFSGLQFPNYSSELNVNALELDDSALYLCASSLDSGIYNEQFFGPGTRLTVL.

The chain links TRBV5-8 to TRBJ2-1; D uncertain. The CDR3 covers 16 residues. With 0 bases removed from V and 8 bases from J, the gap between germline ends came to 18 bases. Looked up from germline, CDR1 is SGHTS and CDR2 is YDEGEE. The chain's CDR3 is CASSLVLTGLVDEQFF. CDR3 in DNA: TGTGCCAGCAGCTTGGTGTTGACTGGCCTAGTGGATGAGCAGTTCTTC.

The chain carries TRBV9 and TRBJ1-2, with 8 nucleotides matching TRBD1. The trim removed 3 bases at V and 4 bases at J, leaving 11 bases unmatched. The germline V gene has CDR1 SGDLS and CDR2 YYNGEE. The CDR3 loop spans 16 amino acids. The CDR3 here is CASSAGTGSIFYGYTF. In DNA, the CDR3 is TGTGCCAGCAGCGCCGGGACAGGATCAATTTTCTATGGCTACACCTTC.

The chain has TRBV7-8 and TRBJ1-5, with unresolved D. Germline V CDR1 and CDR2: SGHVS, FQNEAQ. Between the trimmed V and J ends, which lost 1 base and 0 bases, there was a span of 10 bases. The CDR3 covers 16 residues. The CDR3 bases are TGTGCCAGCAGCTTAGAGGAGACCTATAGCAATCAGCCCCAGCATTTT. Amino acids: CASSLEETYSNQPQHF.